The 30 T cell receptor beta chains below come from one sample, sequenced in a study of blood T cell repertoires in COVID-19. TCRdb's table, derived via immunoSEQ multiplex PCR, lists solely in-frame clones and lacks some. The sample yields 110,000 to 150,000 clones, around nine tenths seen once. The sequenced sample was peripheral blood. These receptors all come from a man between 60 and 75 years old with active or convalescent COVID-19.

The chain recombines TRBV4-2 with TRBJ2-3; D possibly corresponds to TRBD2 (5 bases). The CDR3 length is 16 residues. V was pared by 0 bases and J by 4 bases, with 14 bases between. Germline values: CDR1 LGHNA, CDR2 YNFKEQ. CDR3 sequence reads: CASSQEGGEYADTQYF. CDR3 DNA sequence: TGTGCCAGCAGCCAAGAAGGTGGGGAGTACGCAGATACGCAGTATTTT.

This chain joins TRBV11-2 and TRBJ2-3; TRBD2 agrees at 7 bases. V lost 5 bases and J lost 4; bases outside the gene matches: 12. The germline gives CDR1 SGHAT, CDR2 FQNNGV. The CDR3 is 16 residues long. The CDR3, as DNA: TGTGCCAGCAGCCCGAGAGAGGGAGGGCGAGCAGATACGCAGTATTTT. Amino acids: CASSPREGGRADTQYF.

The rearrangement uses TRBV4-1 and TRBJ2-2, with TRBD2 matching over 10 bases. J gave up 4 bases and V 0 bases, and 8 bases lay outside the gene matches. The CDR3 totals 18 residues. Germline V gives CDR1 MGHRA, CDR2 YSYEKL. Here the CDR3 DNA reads TGCGCCAGCAGCCAAGATCCTAGCGGGAGCTTTCGCACCGGGGAGCTGTTTTTT. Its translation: CASSQDPSGSFRTGELFF.

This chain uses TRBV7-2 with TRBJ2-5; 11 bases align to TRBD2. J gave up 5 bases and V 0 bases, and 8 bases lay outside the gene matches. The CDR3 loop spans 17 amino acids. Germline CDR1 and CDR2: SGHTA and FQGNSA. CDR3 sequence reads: CASSLAARPSGGETQYF. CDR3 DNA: TGTGCCAGCAGCTTAGCAGCTAGGCCTAGCGGGGGGGAGACCCAGTACTTC.

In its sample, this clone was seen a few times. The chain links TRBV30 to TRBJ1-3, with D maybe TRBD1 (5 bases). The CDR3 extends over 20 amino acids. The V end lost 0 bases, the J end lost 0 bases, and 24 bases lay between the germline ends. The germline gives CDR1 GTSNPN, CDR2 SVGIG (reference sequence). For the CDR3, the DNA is TGTGCCTGGAGTGTACTTAAGGGGCGCAGCCGCCGATTCTCTGGAAACACCATATATTTT. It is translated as CAWSVLKGRSRRFSGNTIYF.

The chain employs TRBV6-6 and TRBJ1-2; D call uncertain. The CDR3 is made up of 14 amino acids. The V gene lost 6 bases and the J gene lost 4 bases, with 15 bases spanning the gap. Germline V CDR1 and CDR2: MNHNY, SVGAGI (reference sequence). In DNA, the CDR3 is TGTGCCAGCAGCCCCGCCGGGGATACCTATGGCTACACCTTC. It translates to CASSPAGDTYGYTF.

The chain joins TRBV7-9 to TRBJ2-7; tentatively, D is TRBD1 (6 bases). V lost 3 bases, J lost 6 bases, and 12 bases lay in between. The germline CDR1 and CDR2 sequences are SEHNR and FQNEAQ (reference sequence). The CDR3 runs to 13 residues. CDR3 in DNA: TGTGCCAGCAGCTTTTCGGCAGGGGTCGAGCAGTACTTC. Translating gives CASSFSAGVEQYF.

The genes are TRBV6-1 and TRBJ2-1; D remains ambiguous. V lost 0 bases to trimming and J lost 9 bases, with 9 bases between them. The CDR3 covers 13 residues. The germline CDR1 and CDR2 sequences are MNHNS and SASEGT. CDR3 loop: CASSEAWAGEQFF. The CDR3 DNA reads TGTGCCAGCAGTGAAGCCTGGGCTGGTGAGCAGTTCTTC.

This CDR3 is CASSKTSGGSTTDTQYF. The CDR3 bases are TGTGCCAGCAGTAAAACTAGCGGGGGATCGACCACAGATACGCAGTATTTT. The rearrangement links TRBV6-2 or TRBV6-3 to TRBJ2-3; 11 positions agree with TRBD2. V lost 5 bases and J lost 2; bases outside the gene matches: 9. The CDR3 covers 17 residues. Germline CDR1 is MNHEY and CDR2 is SVGEGT.

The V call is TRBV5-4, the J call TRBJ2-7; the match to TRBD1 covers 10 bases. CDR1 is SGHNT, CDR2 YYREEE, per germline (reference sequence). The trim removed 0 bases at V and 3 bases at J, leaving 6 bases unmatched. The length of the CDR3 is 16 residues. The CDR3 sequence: CASSLDGQGGYYEQYF. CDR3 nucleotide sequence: TGTGCCAGCAGCTTGGACGGACAGGGGGGTTACTACGAGCAGTACTTC.

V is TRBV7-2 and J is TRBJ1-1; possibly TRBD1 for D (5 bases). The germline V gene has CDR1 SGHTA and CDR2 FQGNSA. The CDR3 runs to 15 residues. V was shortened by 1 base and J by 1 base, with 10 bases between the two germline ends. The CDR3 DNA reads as TGTGCCAGCAGCTTAGTGGGGCTGGGGAACACTGAAGCTTTCTTT. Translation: CASSLVGLGNTEAFF.

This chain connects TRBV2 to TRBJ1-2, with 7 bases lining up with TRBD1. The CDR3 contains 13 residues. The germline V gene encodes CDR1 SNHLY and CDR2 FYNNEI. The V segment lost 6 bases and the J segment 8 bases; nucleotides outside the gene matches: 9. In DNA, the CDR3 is TGTGCCAGCAGGTACAGGGGACTGATGGGCTACACCTTC. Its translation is CASRYRGLMGYTF.

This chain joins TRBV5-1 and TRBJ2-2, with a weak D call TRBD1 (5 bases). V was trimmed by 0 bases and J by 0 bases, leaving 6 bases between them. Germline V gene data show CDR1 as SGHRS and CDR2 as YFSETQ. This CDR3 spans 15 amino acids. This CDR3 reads CASSLEGSNTGELFF. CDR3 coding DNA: TGCGCCAGCAGCTTGGAGGGGTCGAACACCGGGGAGCTGTTTTTT.

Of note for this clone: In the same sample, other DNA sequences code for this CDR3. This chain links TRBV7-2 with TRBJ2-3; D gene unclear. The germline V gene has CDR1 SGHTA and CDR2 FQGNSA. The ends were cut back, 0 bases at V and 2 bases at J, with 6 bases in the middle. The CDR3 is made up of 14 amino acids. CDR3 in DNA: TGTGCCAGCAGCTTAGCGGCTCTCACAGATACGCAGTATTTT. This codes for CASSLAALTDTQYF.

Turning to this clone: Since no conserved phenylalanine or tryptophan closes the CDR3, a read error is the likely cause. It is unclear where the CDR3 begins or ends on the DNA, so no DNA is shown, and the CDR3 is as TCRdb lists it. The CDR3 sequence: CASSDSSGTGMRGCNL. The chain links TRBV6-4 to TRBJ2-7; TRBD1, the table's D call, was not compared with the DNA. Germline V gene lookup returns CDR1 MRHNA and CDR2 SNTAGT. The CDR3 has 16 residues if both end residues are counted.

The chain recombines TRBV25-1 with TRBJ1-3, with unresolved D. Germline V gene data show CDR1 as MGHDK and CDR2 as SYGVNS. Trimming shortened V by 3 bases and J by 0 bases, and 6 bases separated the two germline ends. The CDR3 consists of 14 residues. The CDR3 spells CASSDPSSGNTIYF. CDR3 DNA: TGTGCCAGCAGTGATCCCAGCTCTGGAAACACCATATATTTT.

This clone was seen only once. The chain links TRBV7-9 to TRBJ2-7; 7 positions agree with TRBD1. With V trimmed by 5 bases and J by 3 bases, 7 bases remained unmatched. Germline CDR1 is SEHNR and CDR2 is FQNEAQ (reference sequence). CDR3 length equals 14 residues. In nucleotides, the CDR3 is TGTGCCAGCAGCCATTATGACAGGGACTACGAGCAGTACTTC. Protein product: CASSHYDRDYEQYF.

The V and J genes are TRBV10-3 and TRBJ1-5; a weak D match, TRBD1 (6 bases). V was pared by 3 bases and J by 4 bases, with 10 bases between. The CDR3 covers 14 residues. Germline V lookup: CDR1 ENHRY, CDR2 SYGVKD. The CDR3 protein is CAISDRGDNQPQHF. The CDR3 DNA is TGTGCCATCAGTGACAGGGGAGATAATCAGCCCCAGCATTTT.

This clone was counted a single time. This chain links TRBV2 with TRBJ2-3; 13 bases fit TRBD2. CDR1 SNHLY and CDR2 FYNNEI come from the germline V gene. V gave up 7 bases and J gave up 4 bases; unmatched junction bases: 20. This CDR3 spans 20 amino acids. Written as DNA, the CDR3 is TGTGCCAGCAAAACTCAGGGCCGACTAGCGGGAGGAACCCTGCCAGATACGCAGTATTTT. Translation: CASKTQGRLAGGTLPDTQYF.

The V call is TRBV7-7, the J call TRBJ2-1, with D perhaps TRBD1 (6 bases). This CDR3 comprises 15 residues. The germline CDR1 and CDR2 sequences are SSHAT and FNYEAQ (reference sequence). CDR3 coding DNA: TGTGCTACCTCCCCAGGGGCTAGTCCAAGCGATGAGCAGTTCTTC. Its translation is CATSPGASPSDEQFF.

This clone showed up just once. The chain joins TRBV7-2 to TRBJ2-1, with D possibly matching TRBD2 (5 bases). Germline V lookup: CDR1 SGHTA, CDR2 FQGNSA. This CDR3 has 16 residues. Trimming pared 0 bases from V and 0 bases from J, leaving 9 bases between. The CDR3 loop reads CASSLALLASYNEQFF. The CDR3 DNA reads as TGTGCCAGCAGCTTAGCTCTCCTAGCCTCCTACAATGAGCAGTTCTTC.

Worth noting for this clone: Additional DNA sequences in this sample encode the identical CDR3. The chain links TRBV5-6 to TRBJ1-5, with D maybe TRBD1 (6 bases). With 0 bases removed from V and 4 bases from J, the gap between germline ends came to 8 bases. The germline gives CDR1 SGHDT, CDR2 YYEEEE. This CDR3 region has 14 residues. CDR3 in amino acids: CASSLGTANQPQHF. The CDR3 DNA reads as TGTGCCAGCAGCTTGGGGACAGCGAATCAGCCCCAGCATTTT.

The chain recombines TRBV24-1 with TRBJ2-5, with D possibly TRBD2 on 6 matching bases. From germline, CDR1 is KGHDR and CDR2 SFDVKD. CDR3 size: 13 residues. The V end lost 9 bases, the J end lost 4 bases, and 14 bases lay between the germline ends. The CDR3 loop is CATGGTEGETQYF. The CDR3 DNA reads TGTGCCACCGGGGGGACGGAGGGAGAGACCCAGTACTTC.

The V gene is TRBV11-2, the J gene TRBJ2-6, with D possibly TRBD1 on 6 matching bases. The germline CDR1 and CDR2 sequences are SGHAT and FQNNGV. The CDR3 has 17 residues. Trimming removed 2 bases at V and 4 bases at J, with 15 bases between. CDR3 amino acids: CASSLIAGVDGANVLTF. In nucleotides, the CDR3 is TGTGCCAGCAGCTTAATCGCAGGGGTAGACGGGGCCAACGTCCTGACTTTC.

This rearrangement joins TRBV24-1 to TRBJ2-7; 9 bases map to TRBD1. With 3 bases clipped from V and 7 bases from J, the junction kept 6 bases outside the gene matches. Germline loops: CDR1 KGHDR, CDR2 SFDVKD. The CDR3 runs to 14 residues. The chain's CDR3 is CATSDRDREWEQYF. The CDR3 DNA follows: TGTGCCACCAGTGATCGGGACAGGGAGTGGGAGCAGTACTTC.

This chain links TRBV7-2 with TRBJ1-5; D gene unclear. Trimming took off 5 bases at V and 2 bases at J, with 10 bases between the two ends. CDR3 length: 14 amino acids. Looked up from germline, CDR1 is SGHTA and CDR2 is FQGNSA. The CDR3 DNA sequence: TGTGCCAGCAGCCCAGGCGGGGGCAATCAGCCCCAGCATTTT. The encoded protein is CASSPGGGNQPQHF.

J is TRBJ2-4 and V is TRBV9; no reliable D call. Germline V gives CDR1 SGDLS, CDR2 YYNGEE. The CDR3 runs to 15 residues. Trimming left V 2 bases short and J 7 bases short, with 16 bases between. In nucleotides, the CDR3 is TGTGCCAGCAGCGTGGCCCCAGGCGTGTATAACATTCAGTACTTC. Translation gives CASSVAPGVYNIQYF.

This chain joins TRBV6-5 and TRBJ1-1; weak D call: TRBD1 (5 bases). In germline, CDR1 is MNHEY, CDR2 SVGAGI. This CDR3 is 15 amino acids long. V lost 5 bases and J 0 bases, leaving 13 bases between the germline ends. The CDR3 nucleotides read TGTGCCAGCAGTAGACAGATTTCCATGAACACTGAAGCTTTCTTT. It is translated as CASSRQISMNTEAFF.

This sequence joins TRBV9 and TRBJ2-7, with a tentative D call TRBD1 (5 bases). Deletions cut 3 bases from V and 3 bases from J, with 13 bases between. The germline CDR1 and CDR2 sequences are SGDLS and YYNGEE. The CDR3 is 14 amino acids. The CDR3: CASSAPGHFYEQYF. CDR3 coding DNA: TGTGCCAGCAGCGCTCCAGGACATTTCTACGAGCAGTACTTC.

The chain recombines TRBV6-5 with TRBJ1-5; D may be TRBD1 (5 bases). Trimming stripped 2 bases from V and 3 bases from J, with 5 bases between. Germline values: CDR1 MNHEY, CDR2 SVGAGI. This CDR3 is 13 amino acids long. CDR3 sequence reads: CASSYGANQPQHF. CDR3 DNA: TGTGCCAGCAGTTACGGGGCCAATCAGCCCCAGCATTTT.